Many counts were recorded for the clone carrying this TCR beta chain. Its antigen is undetermined. The sample originates from a study of T cells in Graves' hyperthyroidism and ophthalmopathy. Study context: Upon initial diagnosis and before any treatment, peripheral blood was collected.

Patients having uncontrolled infection, another autoimmune disease, pregnancy or lactation were not included. Germline V CDR1 and CDR2: SGDLS, YYNGEE. V was cut by 4 bases and J by 6 bases, with 17 bases left in between. The CDR3 extends over 14 amino acids. RNA transcripts served as the template for amplifying TCR beta CDR3 regions. HTBI primers drove first-round RT-PCR of the TCR CDR3. TCRdb redid the calling of the multiplex PCR reads with MiXCR, one entry per CDR3 protein. The repertoire holds around 610,000 distinct CDR3 sequences, with roughly 15% as singletons. Findings and caveats of the study: Blood held most thyroid clonotypes expanded above 0.001 frequency.

The J gene is TRBJ2-7, the V gene TRBV9; D gene unclear. Sequenced sample: blood. The origin of this receptor is a woman in her thirties or forties with Graves' ophthalmopathy. The CDR3 sequence: CASSSSWMPGEQYF. The CDR3 DNA sequence: TGTGCCAGCAGCTCTTCCTGGATGCCGGGCGAGCAGTACTTC.